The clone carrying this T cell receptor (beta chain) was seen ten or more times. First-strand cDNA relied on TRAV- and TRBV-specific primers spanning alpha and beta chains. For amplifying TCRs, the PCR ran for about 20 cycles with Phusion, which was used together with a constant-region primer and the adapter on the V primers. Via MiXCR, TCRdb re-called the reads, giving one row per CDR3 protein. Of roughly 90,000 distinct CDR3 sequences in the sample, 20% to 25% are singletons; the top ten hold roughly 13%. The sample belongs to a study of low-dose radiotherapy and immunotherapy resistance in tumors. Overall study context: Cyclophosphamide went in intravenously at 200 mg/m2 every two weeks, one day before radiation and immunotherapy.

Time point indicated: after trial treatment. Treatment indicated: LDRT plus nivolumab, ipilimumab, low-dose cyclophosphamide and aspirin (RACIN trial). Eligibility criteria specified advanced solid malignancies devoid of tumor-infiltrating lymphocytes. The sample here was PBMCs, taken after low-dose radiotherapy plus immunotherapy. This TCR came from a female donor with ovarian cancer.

CDR3 in DNA: TGTGCCAGCAGCGTAGGGCCGGGACTAGCGGGAGTGGACGAGCAGTACTTC. It is translated as CASSVGPGLAGVDEQYF. The rearrangement links TRBV9 to TRBJ2-7, with 14 bases matching TRBD2. This CDR3 region has 17 residues. Germline trimming cut 0 bases from V and 5 bases from J; bases unmatched to any gene: 7. CDR1 is SGDLS and CDR2 is YYNGEE in the germline V gene.